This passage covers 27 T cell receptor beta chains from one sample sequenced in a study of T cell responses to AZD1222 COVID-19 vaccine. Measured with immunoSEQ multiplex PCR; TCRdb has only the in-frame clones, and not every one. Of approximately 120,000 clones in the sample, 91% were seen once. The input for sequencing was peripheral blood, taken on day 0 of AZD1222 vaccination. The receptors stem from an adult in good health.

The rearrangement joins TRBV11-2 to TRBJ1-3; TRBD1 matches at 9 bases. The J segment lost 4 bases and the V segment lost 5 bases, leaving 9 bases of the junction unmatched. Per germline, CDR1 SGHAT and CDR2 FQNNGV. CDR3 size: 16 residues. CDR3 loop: CASSLAQGASGNTIYF. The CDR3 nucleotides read TGTGCCAGCAGCCTAGCACAGGGGGCGAGCGGAAACACCATATATTTT. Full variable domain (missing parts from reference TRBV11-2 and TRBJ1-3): EAGVAQSPRYKIIEKRQSVAFWCNPISGHATLYWYQQILGQGPKLLIQFQNNGVVDDSQLPKDRFSAERLKGVDSTLKIQPAKLEDSAVYLCASSLAQGASGNTIYFGEGSWLTVV.

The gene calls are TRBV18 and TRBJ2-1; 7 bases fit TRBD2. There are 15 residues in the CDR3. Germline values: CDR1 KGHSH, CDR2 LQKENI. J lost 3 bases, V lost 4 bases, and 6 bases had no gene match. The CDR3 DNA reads TGTGCCAGCTCACAAAGCGGGGCGAGCTACAATGAGCAGTTCTTC. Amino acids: CASSQSGASYNEQFF.

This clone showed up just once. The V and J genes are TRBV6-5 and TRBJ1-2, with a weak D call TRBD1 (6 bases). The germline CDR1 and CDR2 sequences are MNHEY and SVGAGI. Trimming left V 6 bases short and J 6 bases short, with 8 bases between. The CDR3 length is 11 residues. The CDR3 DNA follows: TGTGCCAGCAGCCGGGGGCATGGCTACACCTTC. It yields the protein CASSRGHGYTF.

CDR3 bases: TGTGCCAGCACCTCAGAGGGACAGGGTTACTTATATGGCTACACCTTC. Translation: CASTSEGQGYLYGYTF. The rearrangement uses TRBV7-8 and TRBJ1-2; 9 positions match TRBD1. CDR1 is SGHVS, CDR2 FQNEAQ, per germline. CDR3 length equals 16 residues. The ends lost 7 bases at V and 5 bases at J; junction bases unmatched: 14.

The CDR3 coding sequence is TGTGCCAGCAGGTATCCCGGGACAGGGGATGGCTACACCTTC. This gives the protein CASRYPGTGDGYTF. The chain carries TRBV2 and TRBJ1-2; 10 bases are shared with TRBD1. The germline CDR1 and CDR2 sequences are SNHLY and FYNNEI. This CDR3 spans 14 amino acids. Germline trimming cut 6 bases from V and 6 bases from J; bases unmatched to any gene: 7.

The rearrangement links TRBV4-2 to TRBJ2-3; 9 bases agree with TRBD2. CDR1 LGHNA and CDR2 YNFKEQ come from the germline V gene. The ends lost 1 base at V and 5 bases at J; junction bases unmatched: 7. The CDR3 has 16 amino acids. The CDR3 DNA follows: TGTGCCAGCAGCCAAGGATATAGCGGGGGAGTAGATACGCAGTATTTT. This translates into CASSQGYSGGVDTQYF.

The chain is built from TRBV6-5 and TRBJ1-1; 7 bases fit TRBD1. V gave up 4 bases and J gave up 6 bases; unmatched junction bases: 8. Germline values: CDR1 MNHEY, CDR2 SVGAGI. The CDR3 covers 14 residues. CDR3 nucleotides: TGTGCCAGCAGTTTACTCGTACAGGGGCCTGAAGCTTTCTTT. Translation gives CASSLLVQGPEAFF.

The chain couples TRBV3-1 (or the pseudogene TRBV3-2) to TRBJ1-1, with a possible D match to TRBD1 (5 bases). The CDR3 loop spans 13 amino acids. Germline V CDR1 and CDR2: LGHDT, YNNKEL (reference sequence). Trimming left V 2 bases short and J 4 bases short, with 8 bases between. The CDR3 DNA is TGTGCCAGCAGCCAAACAGGAGTCACTGAAGCTTTCTTT. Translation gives CASSQTGVTEAFF.

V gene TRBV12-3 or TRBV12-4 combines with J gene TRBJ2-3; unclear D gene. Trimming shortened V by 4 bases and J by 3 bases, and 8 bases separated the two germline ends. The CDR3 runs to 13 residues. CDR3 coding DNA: TGTGCCAGCAGTTGGGATTGGACAGATACGCAGTATTTT. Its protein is CASSWDWTDTQYF.

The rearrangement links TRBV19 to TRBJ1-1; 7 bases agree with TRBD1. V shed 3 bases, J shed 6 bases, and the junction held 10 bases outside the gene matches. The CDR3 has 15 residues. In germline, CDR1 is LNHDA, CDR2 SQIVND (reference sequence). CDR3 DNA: TGTGCCAGTAGTATCTCAACAGGGGCGGGGGCTGAAGCTTTCTTT. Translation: CASSISTGAGAEAFF.

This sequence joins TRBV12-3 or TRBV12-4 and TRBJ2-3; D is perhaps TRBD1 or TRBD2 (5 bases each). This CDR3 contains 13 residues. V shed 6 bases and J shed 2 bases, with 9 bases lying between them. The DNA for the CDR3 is TGTGCCAGCAGGGGGGACCTCACAGATACGCAGTATTTT. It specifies CASRGDLTDTQYF.

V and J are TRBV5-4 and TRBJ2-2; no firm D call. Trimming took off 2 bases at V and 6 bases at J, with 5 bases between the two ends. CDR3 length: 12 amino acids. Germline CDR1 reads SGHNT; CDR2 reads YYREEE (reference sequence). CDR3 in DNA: TGTGCCAGCAGCTTTTTGGCCGGGGAGCTGTTTTTT. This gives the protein CASSFLAGELFF.

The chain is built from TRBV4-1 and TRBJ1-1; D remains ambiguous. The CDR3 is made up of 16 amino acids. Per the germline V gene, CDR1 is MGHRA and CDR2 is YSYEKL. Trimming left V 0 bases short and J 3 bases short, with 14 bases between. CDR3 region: CASSQDLTAPDTEAFF. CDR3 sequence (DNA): TGCGCCAGCAGCCAAGATTTGACGGCCCCTGACACTGAAGCTTTCTTT.

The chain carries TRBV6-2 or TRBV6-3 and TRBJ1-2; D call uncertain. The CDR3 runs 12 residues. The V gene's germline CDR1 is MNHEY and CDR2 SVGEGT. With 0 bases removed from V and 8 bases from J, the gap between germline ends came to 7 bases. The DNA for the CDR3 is TGTGCCAGCAGTTACTCGTGGAGCGGCTACACCTTC. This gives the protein CASSYSWSGYTF.

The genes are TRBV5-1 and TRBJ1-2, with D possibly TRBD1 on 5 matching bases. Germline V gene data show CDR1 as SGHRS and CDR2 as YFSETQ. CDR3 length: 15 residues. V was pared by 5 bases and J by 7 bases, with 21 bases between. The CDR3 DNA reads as TGCGCCAGCAGGTTACCAGGGCCCTCTTCTGGTGGCTACACCTTC. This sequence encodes CASRLPGPSSGGYTF.

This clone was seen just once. The CDR3 spells CASSFLGSRQGAVNTEAFF. In DNA form, the CDR3 reads TGTGCCAGCAGCTTTCTAGGTTCTCGCCAGGGGGCGGTGAACACTGAAGCTTTCTTT. The V and J genes are TRBV7-9 and TRBJ1-1; TRBD1 matches 8 bases. Germline-derived CDR1 and CDR2 are SEHNR and FQNEAQ (reference sequence). This CDR3 has 19 residues. The V gene end was trimmed by 3 bases and the J gene end by 0 bases; junction bases not matched to a gene: 15.

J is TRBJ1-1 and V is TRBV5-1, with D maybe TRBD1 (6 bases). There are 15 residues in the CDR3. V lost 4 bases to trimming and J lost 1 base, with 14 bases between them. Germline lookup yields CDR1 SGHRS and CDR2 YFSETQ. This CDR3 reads CASSPTLQGNTEAFF. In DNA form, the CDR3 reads TGCGCCAGCAGCCCGACTCTACAGGGGAACACTGAAGCTTTCTTT.

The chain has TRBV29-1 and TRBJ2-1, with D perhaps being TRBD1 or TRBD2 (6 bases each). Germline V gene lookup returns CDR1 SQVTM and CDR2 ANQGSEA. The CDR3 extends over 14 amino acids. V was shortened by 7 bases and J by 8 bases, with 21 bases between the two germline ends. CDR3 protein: CSAETDKGGHEQFF. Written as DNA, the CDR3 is TGCAGCGCCGAAACCGACAAGGGGGGCCATGAGCAGTTCTTC.

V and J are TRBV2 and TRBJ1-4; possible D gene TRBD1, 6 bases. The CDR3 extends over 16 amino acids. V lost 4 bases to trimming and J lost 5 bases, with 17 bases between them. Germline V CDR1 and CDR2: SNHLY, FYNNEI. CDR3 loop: CASSGGATDLNEKLFF. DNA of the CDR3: TGTGCCAGCAGTGGGGGGGCGACAGACCTAAATGAAAAACTGTTTTTT.

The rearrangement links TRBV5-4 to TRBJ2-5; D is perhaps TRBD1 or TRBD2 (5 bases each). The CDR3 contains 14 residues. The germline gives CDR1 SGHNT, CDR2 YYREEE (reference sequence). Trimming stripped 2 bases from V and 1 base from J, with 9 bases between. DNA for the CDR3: TGTGCCAGCAGCTTTCCCGGGACCCAAGAGACCCAGTACTTC. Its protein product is CASSFPGTQETQYF.

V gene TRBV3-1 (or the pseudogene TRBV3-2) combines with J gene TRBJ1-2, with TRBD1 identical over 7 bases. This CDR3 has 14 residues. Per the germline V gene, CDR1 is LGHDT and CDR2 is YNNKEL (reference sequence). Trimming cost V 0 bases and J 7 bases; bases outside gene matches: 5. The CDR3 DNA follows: TGTGCCAGCAGCCAAGAGGACAGGATCCGTGGCTACACCTTC. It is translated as CASSQEDRIRGYTF.

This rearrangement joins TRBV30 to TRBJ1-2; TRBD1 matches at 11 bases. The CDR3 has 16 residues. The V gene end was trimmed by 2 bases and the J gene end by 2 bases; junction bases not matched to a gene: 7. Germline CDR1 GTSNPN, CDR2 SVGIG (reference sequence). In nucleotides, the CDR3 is TGTGCCTGGAGTCCCACATGGGACAGGGGGAACTATGGCTACACCTTC. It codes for CAWSPTWDRGNYGYTF.

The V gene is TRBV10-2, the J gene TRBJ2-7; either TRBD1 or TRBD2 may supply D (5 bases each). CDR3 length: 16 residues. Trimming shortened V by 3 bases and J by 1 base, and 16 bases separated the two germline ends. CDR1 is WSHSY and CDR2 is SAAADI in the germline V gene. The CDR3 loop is CASSDTLRDQSYEQYF. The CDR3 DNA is TGCGCCAGCAGTGATACCCTCCGGGACCAATCCTACGAGCAGTACTTC.

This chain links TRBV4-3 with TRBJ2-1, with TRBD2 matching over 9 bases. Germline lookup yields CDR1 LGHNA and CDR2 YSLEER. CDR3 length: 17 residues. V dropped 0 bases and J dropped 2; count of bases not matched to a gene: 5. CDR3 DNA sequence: TGCGCCAGCAGCCAAGATCGGCTAGCGGGGCCCTACAATGAGCAGTTCTTC. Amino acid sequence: CASSQDRLAGPYNEQFF.

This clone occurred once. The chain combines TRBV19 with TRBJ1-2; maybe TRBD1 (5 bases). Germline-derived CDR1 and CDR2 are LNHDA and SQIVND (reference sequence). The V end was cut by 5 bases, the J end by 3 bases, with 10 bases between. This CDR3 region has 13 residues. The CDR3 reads CASSPDRDYGYTF. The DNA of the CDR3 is TGTGCCAGTAGTCCTGACAGAGACTATGGCTACACCTTC.

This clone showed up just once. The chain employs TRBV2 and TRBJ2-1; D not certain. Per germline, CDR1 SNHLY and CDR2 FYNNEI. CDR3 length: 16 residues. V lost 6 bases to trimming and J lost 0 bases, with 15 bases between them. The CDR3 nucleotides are TGTGCCAGCAGCCGAATGCCGGCTAGCTCCTACAATGAGCAGTTCTTC. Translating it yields CASSRMPASSYNEQFF.

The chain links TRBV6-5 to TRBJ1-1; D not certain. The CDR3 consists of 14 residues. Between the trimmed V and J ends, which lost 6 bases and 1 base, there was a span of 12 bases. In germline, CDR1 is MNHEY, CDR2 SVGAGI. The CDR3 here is CASRMGIGNTEAFF. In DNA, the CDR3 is TGTGCCAGCAGGATGGGGATTGGGAACACTGAAGCTTTCTTT.